Described below is a single TCR beta chain sequence and its context. Antigen: not known. This CDR3 has 14 residues. The ends were cut back, 2 bases at V and 6 bases at J, with 12 bases in the middle. The germline V gene encodes CDR1 SNHLY and CDR2 FYNNEI. This specimen belongs to a study of T cell responses to AZD1222 COVID-19 vaccine. Notes on the study in general: Spike as a whole was targeted by vaccine-associated CD4 TCRs, dominant at 160-218 and 743-854. Spike-specific TCR breadth and depth rose after two AZD1222 doses. The study sampled repertoires only after the peak T cell response.

TCRdb's table, derived via immunoSEQ multiplex PCR, lists solely in-frame clones and lacks some. This sample yields about 130,000 clones, of which roughly 90% are seen a single time; roughly 0.98% belongs to the top ten. Sequences were derived from peripheral blood, sampled 28 days after the second AZD1222 dose. V usage is TRBV2 and J usage is TRBJ2-3; D might be TRBD2 (6 bases). This TCR was recovered from an adult who received the AZD1222 COVID-19 vaccine. The CDR3 nucleotides read TGTGCCAGCAGTGAACGAGCGGGCCCCGATACGCAGTATTTT. Protein sequence: CASSERAGPDTQYF. Supplemented by reference TRBV2 and TRBJ2-3, the full variable domain reads EPEVTQTPSHQVTQMGQEVILRCVPISNHLYFYWYRQILGQKVEFLVSFYNNEISEKSEIFDDQFSVERPDGSNFTLKIRSTKLEDSAMYFCASSERAGPDTQYFGPGTRLTVL.